This record looks at one T cell receptor (beta chain) sequence and its context. Sequenced by immunoSEQ multiplex PCR; TCRdb stores in-frame clones only, minus some. The data show about 38,000 clones, roughly 90% seen once. V was pared by 1 base and J by 7 bases, with 13 bases between. The CDR3 loop spans 14 amino acids. The germline gives CDR1 MNHEY, CDR2 SMNVEV (reference sequence). This record comes from a study of T cell changes during pregnancy in multiple sclerosis. The origin of this receptor is a female donor with multiple sclerosis, enrolled in a pregnancy study. V and J are TRBV27 and TRBJ1-1, with a possible D match to TRBD1 (5 bases). The material sequenced was CD8+ T cells from peripheral blood mononuclear cells, taken in the third trimester of pregnancy. The CDR3 nucleotides read TGTGCCAGCAGTTTATATAGAACAGGTGATGAAGCTTTCTTT. Protein product: CASSLYRTGDEAFF.